In this sample, the clone carrying this T cell receptor (beta chain) turned up a few times. The antigen is unknown. The CDR3 covers 15 residues. V lost 7 bases and J lost 3; bases outside the gene matches: 11. This specimen comes from a study of blood T cells in healthy people across ages. Overall study context: About one barcoded TCR beta cDNA was captured per two T cells.

Sample-barcoded 5' priming and a J-beta primer mix drove a second PCR of 7 to 11 cycles. Every molecule of cDNA carried a tag from a template-switch adaptor with 12 random nucleotides. TCRdb ran MiXCR on the 5' RACE reads and lists one entry per CDR3 protein. Here the sample spans hundreds of thousands of distinct CDR3 sequences, 22% being singletons. Each sample yielded at least 6 micrograms of PBMC total RNA. The study's findings and limits: The fall in TCR beta diversity per million T cells was roughly linear with age.

This receptor was taken from a man between 65 and 85 years old in good health. The chain combines TRBV12-3 or TRBV12-4 with TRBJ1-2, with 7 bases aligning to TRBD1. The sequencing input was blood. CDR3 sequence: CASTQGGAPYYGYTF. Written as DNA, the CDR3 is TGTGCCAGCACCCAGGGGGGGGCCCCTTACTATGGCTACACCTTC.